This T cell receptor beta chain derives from a study of blood T cell repertoires in COVID-19. The CDR3 sequence is 14 residues long. With V trimmed by 6 bases and J by 6 bases, 6 bases remained unmatched. The germline gives CDR1 LNHDA, CDR2 SQIVND (reference sequence). Sequenced by immunoSEQ multiplex PCR; TCRdb stores in-frame clones only, minus some. The sample consists of 180,000 or so clones, about 85% of them appearing once. The receptor comes from a woman aged 55-69 years with acute or convalescent COVID-19. The chain employs TRBV19 and TRBJ2-1, with 9 bases matching TRBD2. The sequencing input was peripheral blood. CDR3 nucleotides: TGTGCCAGTAGGCCCCGCGGGGGGGGCAATGAGCAGTTCTTC. Amino acid sequence: CASRPRGGGNEQFF.